The rows below give T cell receptor beta chains drawn from one sample of a study of blood T cell repertoires in COVID-19. The protocol was immunoSEQ multiplex PCR, while the TCRdb copy is restricted to in-frame clones and leaves out a portion. Among approximately 72,000 clones listed, 85% were seen once. Input material: peripheral blood. The origin of the receptors is a woman older than 75 with active or convalescent COVID-19. The CDR3 runs from the conserved cysteine through the conserved F or W. A D gene is named only where the DNA matches it firmly. Not every row has a clone size; where given, it reads once, few, many or a size class.

v_call,d_call,j_call,clone_size,cdr3_aa,cdr3_nt
TRBV27,-,TRBJ2-7,-,CASNSPQGYEQYF,TGTGCCAGCAATTCCCCCCAGGGGTACGAGCAGTACTTC
TRBV5-6,TRBD1,TRBJ2-2,-,CASSVPRPGQGSGELFF,TGTGCCAGCAGCGTACCTAGGCCGGGACAGGGGTCCGGGGAGCTGTTTTTT
TRBV6-5,-,TRBJ2-7,-,CASSTPGNEQYF,TGTGCCAGCAGCACCCCCGGGAACGAGCAGTACTTC
TRBV6-5,-,TRBJ2-2,-,CASSYSGLPTLGELFF,TGTGCCAGCAGTTACTCGGGACTTCCTACTCTAGGGGAGCTGTTTTTT
TRBV4-1,TRBD2,TRBJ2-1,-,CASSQDLAGYEQFF,TGCGCCAGCAGCCAAGACCTAGCGGGGTATGAGCAGTTCTTC
TRBV30,-,TRBJ2-2,many,CAWSPTRDGELFF,TGTGCCTGGAGCCCCACTCGTGACGGGGAGCTGTTTTTT
TRBV30,-,TRBJ1-6,-,CAWSVGPRSNSPLHF,TGTGCCTGGAGTGTAGGCCCACGGAGTAATTCACCCCTCCACTTT
TRBV24-1,TRBD1,TRBJ1-1,few,CATSDVGTGDGDTEAFF,TGTGCCACCAGTGACGTCGGGACAGGGGATGGGGACACTGAAGCTTTCTTT
TRBV5-1,TRBD2,TRBJ2-1,few,CASSGGLGIKVYEQFF,TGCGCCAGCAGCGGCGGACTAGGGATCAAGGTCTATGAGCAGTTCTTC
TRBV5-4,-,TRBJ1-4,once,CASSDRGVATNEKLFF,TGTGCCAGCAGCGACCGGGGGGTTGCAACTAATGAAAAACTGTTTTTT
TRBV7-8,-,TRBJ1-1,-,CASSLGGGTEAFF,TGTGCCAGCAGCTTGGGGGGAGGCACTGAAGCTTTCTTT
TRBV5-6,TRBD2,TRBJ2-3,-,CASRLPVWRGGTDTQYF,TGTGCCAGCAGGTTGCCGGTATGGCGGGGGGGCACAGATACGCAGTATTTT
TRBV7-2,-,TRBJ1-1,-,CASSRERRGNTEAFF,TGTGCCAGCAGCCGCGAGCGCAGGGGGAACACTGAAGCTTTCTTT
TRBV24-1,TRBD2,TRBJ2-3,-,CATSDQPGLAGVSDTQYF,TGTGCCACCAGTGACCAACCCGGACTAGCGGGGGTTTCAGATACGCAGTATTTT
TRBV5-4,TRBD1,TRBJ1-2,-,CASSWGIRGQVYGYTF,TGTGCCAGCAGCTGGGGTATAAGGGGGCAGGTCTATGGCTACACCTTC
TRBV9,TRBD2,TRBJ2-5,-,CASSVGASGGGETQYF,TGTGCCAGCAGCGTAGGGGCTAGCGGGGGCGGGGAGACCCAGTACTTC
TRBV19,-,TRBJ1-1,-,CASSFPRGRGAFF,TGTGCCAGTAGTTTCCCGCGGGGGCGGGGAGCTTTCTTT
TRBV7-9,TRBD1,TRBJ1-2,-,CASSFQGAAGYTF,TGTGCCAGCAGCTTCCAGGGGGCAGCTGGCTACACCTTC
TRBV7-9,TRBD1,TRBJ1-2,-,CASSDRTGGYGYTF,TGTGCCAGCAGCGATCGGACAGGCGGCTATGGCTACACCTTC
TRBV18,TRBD1,TRBJ2-1,few,CASSLTRDRGRGNEQFF,TGTGCCAGCTCACTAACCAGGGACAGGGGGCGCGGGAATGAGCAGTTCTTC
TRBV7-8,TRBD2,TRBJ2-1,few,CASSGGGTRYPHEQFF,TGTGCCAGCAGCGGGGGGGGGACTAGATACCCACATGAGCAGTTCTTC
TRBV30,-,TRBJ1-6,-,CAWSGQYYNSPLHF,TGTGCCTGGAGTGGACAGTACTATAATTCACCCCTCCACTTT
TRBV4-1,-,TRBJ2-5,-,CASSQDLETQYF,TGCGCCAGCAGCCAAGATCTGGAGACCCAGTACTTC
TRBV28,TRBD1,TRBJ2-7,-,CASSSTGGAGYEQYF,TGTGCCAGCAGTTCGACAGGGGGCGCGGGCTACGAGCAGTACTTC